A selection of T cell receptor beta chains follows, all from one sample in a study of cytomegalovirus exposure and HLA in healthy donors. This table comes from immunoSEQ multiplex PCR, and its TCRdb copy is limited to in-frame clones, with some not included. The sample has 100,000 to 150,000 clones, about 79% seen once; the top ten hold 2.7%. Source material: PBMCs. The source is a man aged 50 to 59 in good health and CMV-seronegative. The CDR3 runs from the conserved cysteine through the conserved F or W. D genes are given only for firm matches. For some rows the clone size is stated as once, few or many, or as a class when expanded; others skip it.

clone_size	v_call	d_call	j_call	cdr3_nt	cdr3_aa
few	TRBV19	-	TRBJ1-1	TGTGCCAGTAGTATAGTATTCGGAGGGAACACTGAAGCTTTCTTT	CASSIVFGGNTEAFF
once	TRBV7-2	-	TRBJ2-7	TGTGCCAGCAGCTTGGACAATCACTCCTACGAGCAGTACTTC	CASSLDNHSYEQYF
-	TRBV29-1	-	TRBJ2-2	TGCAGCGTTGATAGGAACACCGGGGAGCTGTTTTTT	CSVDRNTGELFF
-	TRBV30	TRBD2	TRBJ2-1	TGTGCCTGGTCGGTAGCGGGGGCCTCCTCCTACAATGAGCAGTTCTTC	CAWSVAGASSYNEQFF
-	TRBV11-2	TRBD1	TRBJ1-6	TGTGCCAGCAGCTTAGATCCCGACCGACAGGGGAAGAATTCACCCCTCCACTTT	CASSLDPDRQGKNSPLHF
-	TRBV6-6	-	TRBJ2-6	TGTGCCAGCAGCCAGGGCTCTGGGGCCAACGTCCTGACTTTC	CASSQGSGANVLTF
-	TRBV7-2	-	TRBJ1-3	TGTGCCAGCAGCCTCCATCCCCGGGGGGGAAACACCATATATTTT	CASSLHPRGGNTIYF
-	TRBV30	TRBD1	TRBJ2-2	TGTGCCTGGAGTGACAGGGGGGTACCAATCGCCGGGGAGCTGTTTTTT	CAWSDRGVPIAGELFF
once	TRBV5-1	TRBD2	TRBJ2-4	TGCGCCAGCAGCGGCGGACTAGCGGGGGTAGCCAAAAACATTCAGTACTTC	CASSGGLAGVAKNIQYF
-	TRBV7-9	-	TRBJ2-1	TGTGCCAGCAGCTTAGCCGGCGGGGATCATGAGCAGTTCTTC	CASSLAGGDHEQFF
-	TRBV5-4	TRBD1	TRBJ2-3	TGTGCCAGCAGCTTAGGGGGACAGGCCACAGATACGCAGTATTTT	CASSLGGQATDTQYF
-	TRBV4-1	TRBD1	TRBJ1-3	TGCGCCAGCAGCCAAGAGGACAGGTCTGGAAACACCATATATTTT	CASSQEDRSGNTIYF
-	TRBV6-1	TRBD1	TRBJ1-4	TGTGCCAGCAGGCGGAACGGACAGGGGGCTGAAAAACTGTTTTTT	CASRRNGQGAEKLFF
-	TRBV5-6	TRBD2	TRBJ2-5	TGTGCCAGCAGGGCAGCGGGGGGGCGAGAGACCCAGTACTTC	CASRAAGGRETQYF
-	TRBV29-1	TRBD2	TRBJ2-7	TGCAGCGTTGTAGGACTAGCGAAGAACGAGCAGTACTTC	CSVVGLAKNEQYF
once	TRBV6-5	TRBD1	TRBJ2-1	TGTGCCAGCAGTTACTCGGGACAGGGAGGCAATGAGCAGTTCTTC	CASSYSGQGGNEQFF
-	TRBV5-1	TRBD1	TRBJ1-1	TGCGCCAGCAGCTTGGAAACAGGGGGCACTGAAGCTTTCTTT	CASSLETGGTEAFF
once	TRBV7-7	-	TRBJ1-1	TGTGCTAGCAGCCCGGTTAACACTGAAGCTTTCTTT	CASSPVNTEAFF
-	TRBV5-5	-	TRBJ2-7	TGTGCCAGCAGCGGACTGTTAATACATGAGCAGTACTTC	CASSGLLIHEQYF
-	TRBV4-3	TRBD1	TRBJ2-7	TGCGCCAGCAGCCAAGTCAGGGGGCACTCCTACGAGCAGTACTTC	CASSQVRGHSYEQYF